Following are 8 T cell receptor beta chains from one sample sequenced in a study of cytomegalovirus exposure and HLA in healthy donors (dated by TCRdb to 2015 to 2018). The protocol used for the library was the immunoSEQ multiplex PCR assay. The multiplex PCR relied on a mix of 60 forward primers for TCR Vbeta segments and 13 reverse primers for TCR Jbeta segments. TCRdb holds this immuneACCESS table with in-frame rearrangements only. Some clones are missing; in checked studies, unresolved V genes explain under half, and the rest has no known cause. This sample holds 59,000 or so clones; about four fifths were observed only once. The ten largest clones represent 6.8% of the sample. The sequencing sample was made of PBMCs. The source of these receptors is a man aged 30 to 39 in good health and CMV-seropositive.

The CDR3 reads CASRQTGVGQPQHF. For the CDR3, the DNA is TGTGCCAGCAGACAGACAGGGGTAGGGCAGCCCCAGCATTTT. The rearrangement uses TRBV6-5 and TRBJ1-5; TRBD1 aligns across 8 bases. The CDR3 loop spans 14 amino acids. Germline CDR1 is MNHEY and CDR2 is SVGAGI. Losses at the gene ends were 6 bases for V and 7 bases for J; bases not matched to a gene: 8.

The V and J genes are TRBV6-5 and TRBJ1-1; weak D call: TRBD1 (5 bases). V was cut by 1 base and J by 5 bases, with 14 bases left in between. CDR1 MNHEY and CDR2 SVGAGI come from the germline V gene. The CDR3 extends over 15 amino acids. The CDR3 coding sequence is TGTGCCAGCAGTTACTTTTCGGCAGGGATGACTGAAGCTTTCTTT. This sequence encodes CASSYFSAGMTEAFF.

The chain combines TRBV28 with TRBJ1-1, with 7 bases matching TRBD1. The V gene end was trimmed by 7 bases and the J gene end by 0 bases; junction bases not matched to a gene: 5. Germline V CDR1 and CDR2: MDHEN, SYDVKM. The CDR3 spans 14 residues. Here the CDR3 DNA reads TGTGCCAGCACACAGGGGAAAATGAACACTGAAGCTTTCTTT. Its protein product is CASTQGKMNTEAFF.

The chain is built from TRBV7-8 and TRBJ1-5; unclear D gene. The CDR3 has 14 residues. Trimming removed 1 base at V and 0 bases at J, with 4 bases between. Germline V gene sequence: CDR1 SGHVS, CDR2 FQNEAQ. The CDR3, as DNA: TGTGCCAGCAGCTTAGAGAGTAGCAATCAGCCCCAGCATTTT. Its translation: CASSLESSNQPQHF.

V gene TRBV27 combines with J gene TRBJ2-3; D is unclear. Trimming stripped 6 bases from V and 1 base from J, with 11 bases between. The CDR3 contains 14 residues. CDR1 is MNHEY and CDR2 is SMNVEV in the germline V gene (reference sequence). CDR3 residues: CASRELPRTDTQYF. In DNA, the CDR3 is TGTGCCAGCAGAGAACTCCCACGCACAGATACGCAGTATTTT.

The chain couples TRBV15 to TRBJ2-5, with D unresolved. The germline CDR1 and CDR2 sequences are LNHNV and YYDKDF (reference sequence). The CDR3 runs 12 residues. V was clipped by 6 bases and J by 4 bases, with 9 bases between them. The CDR3 protein is CATSPRRETQYF. CDR3 sequence (DNA): TGTGCCACCAGTCCAAGGAGAGAGACCCAGTACTTC.

This chain uses TRBV6-5 with TRBJ1-1; 7 bases map to TRBD1. Per the germline V gene, CDR1 is MNHEY and CDR2 is SVGAGI. This CDR3 spans 13 amino acids. Trimming removed 7 bases from V and 4 bases from J; junction bases left unmatched: 6. The CDR3: CASKFYRGTEAFF. The CDR3 region has the DNA TGTGCCAGCAAGTTTTACAGGGGCACTGAAGCTTTCTTT.

The gene calls are TRBV6-5 and TRBJ2-7, with 11 bases identical to TRBD1. V trimming: 3 bases; J trimming: 6 bases; junction bases outside the gene matches: 7. Germline V gives CDR1 MNHEY, CDR2 SVGAGI. The CDR3 consists of 15 residues. CDR3 DNA: TGTGCCAGCAGTTATACCGGGACAGGGGGTGGCGAGCAGTACTTC. Translated, it gives CASSYTGTGGGEQYF.